Below, one T cell receptor (beta chain) is given with its context. This record comes from a study of identical twins. TCRdb reprocessed the 5' RACE reads with MiXCR, giving one entry per CDR3 protein. The data hold 690,000 or so distinct CDR3 sequences, with roughly 8% observed a single time. With 9 bases clipped from V and 2 bases from J, the junction kept 4 bases outside the gene matches. CDR1 and CDR2 (germline): ENHRY, SYGVKD. CDR3 size: 13 residues. A further study also used this sample, focusing on yellow fever vaccine responses in identical twins.

Specimen: PBMCs. The gene calls are TRBV10-3 and TRBJ2-7, with 10 bases aligning to TRBD1. The origin of this receptor is a woman aged 18-29 years in good health. CDR3: CAIRTGGTYEQYF. The DNA of the CDR3 is TGTGCCATACGGACAGGGGGGACCTACGAGCAGTACTTC.